The 9 T cell receptor beta chains reported below all come from one sample, sequenced in a study of T cell responses to AZD1222 COVID-19 vaccine. Data came from immunoSEQ multiplex PCR; TCRdb stores just in-frame clones and leaves some out. The data contain roughly 83,000 clones, about 82% of them singletons. The source was peripheral blood, collected on day 0 of AZD1222 vaccination. These receptors originate from an adult in good health.

The V and J genes are TRBV19 and TRBJ1-2; TRBD1 matches at 9 bases. CDR1 and CDR2 (germline): LNHDA, SQIVND (reference sequence). The CDR3 totals 13 residues. V lost 8 bases to trimming and J lost 4 bases; unmatched junction nucleotides: 5. This CDR3 is CASEGQGSYGYTF. The DNA for the CDR3 is TGTGCCAGTGAAGGACAGGGGAGCTATGGCTACACCTTC. Drawing the rest from reference TRBV19 and TRBJ1-2, the complete variable domain is DGGITQSPKYLFRKEGQNVTLSCEQNLNHDAMYWYRQDPGQGLRLIYYSQIVNDFQKGDIAEGYSVSREKKESFPLTVTSAQKNPTAFYLCASEGQGSYGYTFGSGTRLTVV.

The chain couples TRBV30 to TRBJ1-4, with D uncertain. The V gene's germline CDR1 is GTSNPN and CDR2 SVGIG (reference sequence). The CDR3 has 14 amino acids. The ends were cut back, 4 bases at V and 1 base at J, with 10 bases in the middle. The CDR3 spells CAWTTVRTNEKLFF. CDR3 DNA: TGTGCCTGGACAACCGTCCGAACTAATGAAAAACTGTTTTTT. Based on the CDR3 plus reference TRBV30 and TRBJ1-4, the full variable domain is SQTIHQWPATLVQPVGSPLSLECTVEGTSNPNLYWYRQAAGRGLQLLFYSVGIGQISSEVPQNLSASRPQDRQFILSSKKLLLSDSGFYLCAWTTVRTNEKLFFGSGTQLSVL.

Only one count was recorded for this clone. V gene TRBV18 combines with J gene TRBJ1-1, with D maybe TRBD1 (6 bases). CDR3 length: 14 amino acids. V lost 5 bases to trimming and J lost 0 bases, with 10 bases between them. Germline V gene lookup returns CDR1 KGHSH and CDR2 LQKENI. The CDR3 region has the DNA TGTGCCAGCTCAATAGGGGGGTTGAACACTGAAGCTTTCTTT. Protein product: CASSIGGLNTEAFF.

This chain joins TRBV18 and TRBJ2-7; D is uncertain. Looked up from germline, CDR1 is KGHSH and CDR2 is LQKENI. This CDR3 comprises 13 residues. V lost 3 bases to trimming and J lost 4 bases, with 10 bases between them. The CDR3 DNA reads as TGTGCCAGCTCACCGTATATGCTTTACGAGCAGTACTTC. Its translation is CASSPYMLYEQYF.

V usage is TRBV7-2 and J usage is TRBJ1-3; D perhaps matches TRBD1 (5 bases). Germline values: CDR1 SGHTA, CDR2 FQGNSA. The CDR3 consists of 15 residues. V lost 5 bases, J lost 0 bases, and 11 bases lay in between. DNA for the CDR3: TGTGCCAGCAGCCCCGACAGTAGCTCTGGAAACACCATATATTTT. Its protein is CASSPDSSSGNTIYF.

This clone was observed once. The chain carries TRBV6-5 and TRBJ2-4, with D hard to call. The germline V and J ends were trimmed by 0 bases and 4 bases, with 4 bases remaining between them. This CDR3 region has 13 residues. The germline V gene encodes CDR1 MNHEY and CDR2 SVGAGI. CDR3 DNA: TGTGCCAGCAGTTACTCGGGGAAAAACATTCAGTACTTC. Its translation is CASSYSGKNIQYF.

The V gene is TRBV2, the J gene TRBJ2-7, with 11 bases aligning to TRBD1. Germline CDR1 reads SNHLY; CDR2 reads FYNNEI. J gave up 1 base and V 6 bases, and 2 bases lay outside the gene matches. The CDR3 has 14 amino acids. The CDR3 reads CASRGQGVSYEQYF. CDR3 nucleotide sequence: TGTGCCAGCAGGGGACAGGGGGTTTCCTACGAGCAGTACTTC.

The chain joins TRBV21-1 to TRBJ2-1; TRBD2, the table's D call, was not compared with the DNA. TRBV21-1 is recorded as a pseudogene. This CDR3 contains 23 residues. As DNA, the CDR3 is TGTGCCAGCAGCAAAGAGCCACAGACTAGCGGGAGGACCGCTTTGTGCCGATACAATGAGCAGTTCTTC. Translating gives CASSKEPQTSGRTALCRYNEQFF.

The CDR3 nucleotides are TGTGCCAGCTCACCCCGGACAGGGCCTTCACCCCTCCACTTT. Translating gives CASSPRTGPSPLHF. The chain employs TRBV18 and TRBJ1-6; TRBD1 agrees at 8 bases. The CDR3 spans 14 residues. V lost 3 bases and J lost 9; bases outside the gene matches: 4. Germline V CDR1 and CDR2: KGHSH, LQKENI.